The clone carrying this TCR beta chain showed up just a few times. The antigen is undetermined. The record originates from a study of CD8 T cells in ankylosing spondylitis. Each CDR3 protein gets one entry after TCRdb re-called the 5' RACE reads with MiXCR. The sample lists under 200,000 distinct CDR3 sequences, approximately 10% occurring once. Study-level results: In peripheral blood, disease-linked CD8+ clones occurred at relatively low frequencies.

This sequence originates from a male donor with ankylosing spondylitis or in good health (not recorded which). The source material was blood, either unsorted or a sorted T cell fraction (not recorded which).

In DNA form, the CDR3 reads TGTGCCAGCAGTCCCGGGGCAGGGGTTAACTATGGCTACACCTTC. Its protein is CASSPGAGVNYGYTF. The chain recombines TRBV6-1 with TRBJ1-2; TRBD1 is a possible D gene (6 bases). The V and J ends lost 5 bases and 1 base respectively, with 14 bases between them. The CDR3 length is 15 residues. Germline V gives CDR1 MNHNS, CDR2 SASEGT.